This TCR beta chain came from a study of cytomegalovirus exposure and HLA in healthy donors. The PCR ran on 60 Vbeta and 13 Jbeta primers. Clones were sequenced by immunoSEQ multiplex PCR, and TCRdb holds only the in-frame ones, with some missing. The sample consists of fewer than 200,000 clones, 80% of them appearing once. This CDR3 contains 14 residues. Trimming cost V 6 bases and J 3 bases; bases outside gene matches: 7. Germline CDR1 reads SGHTA; CDR2 reads FQGNSA. Sequencing was carried out using PBMCs. This TCR came from a man aged 25 to 40 in good health and CMV-seronegative. The rearrangement joins TRBV7-2 to TRBJ1-1; 7 bases match TRBD1. CDR3 amino acids: CASREWQGDTEAFF. The CDR3 DNA is TGTGCCAGCAGAGAGTGGCAGGGGGACACTGAAGCTTTCTTT. The complete variable domain, with remaining parts taken from reference TRBV7-2 and TRBJ1-1, reads GAGVSQSPSNKVTEKGKDVELRCDPISGHTALYWYRQSLGQGLEFLIYFQGNSAPDKSGLPSDRFSAERTGGSVSTLTIQRTQQEDSAVYLCASREWQGDTEAFFGQGTRLTVV.